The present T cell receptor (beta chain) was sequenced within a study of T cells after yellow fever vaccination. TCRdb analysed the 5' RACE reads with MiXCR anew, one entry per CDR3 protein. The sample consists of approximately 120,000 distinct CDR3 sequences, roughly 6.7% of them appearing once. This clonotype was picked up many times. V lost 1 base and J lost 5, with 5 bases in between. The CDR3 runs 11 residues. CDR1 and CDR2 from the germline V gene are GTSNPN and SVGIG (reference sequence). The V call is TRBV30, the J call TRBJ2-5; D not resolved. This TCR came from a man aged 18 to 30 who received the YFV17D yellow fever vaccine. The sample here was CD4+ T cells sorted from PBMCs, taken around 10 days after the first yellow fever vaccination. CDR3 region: CAWSGWETQYF. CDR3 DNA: TGTGCCTGGAGTGGCTGGGAGACCCAGTACTTC.